These 17 T cell receptor beta chains share one sample of origin, sequenced in a study of OX40 agonist ivuxolimab in advanced cancers. Generated by immunoSEQ multiplex PCR, the TCRdb table keeps only in-frame clones and is missing some. Counted here are approximately 70,000 clones, over 90% occurring once; the ten biggest clones make up 15% to 18%. Sequencing was performed on CD4+ or CD8+ T cells sorted from blood, taken in a trial of the OX40 agonist ivuxolimab. These receptor sequences come from an adult with an advanced solid tumor such as melanoma, head and neck, liver or kidney cancer.

V usage is TRBV27 and J usage is TRBJ2-1; TRBD2 aligns across 11 bases. CDR1 MNHEY and CDR2 SMNVEV come from the germline V gene (reference sequence). This CDR3 region has 15 residues. Unmatched junction bases numbered 5, after V lost 6 bases and J lost 4 bases. This chain's CDR3 is CASSIAGGRYNEQFF. Here the CDR3 DNA reads TGTGCCAGCAGCATAGCGGGGGGGCGGTACAATGAGCAGTTCTTC.

V gene TRBV4-3 combines with J gene TRBJ2-1; maybe TRBD2 (6 bases). This CDR3 has 14 residues. The V gene lost 3 bases and the J gene lost 7 bases, with 13 bases spanning the gap. Germline-derived CDR1 and CDR2 are LGHNA and YSLEER. The CDR3: CASSHGSSANEQFF. The DNA of the CDR3 is TGCGCCAGCAGCCACGGTTCTAGCGCTAATGAGCAGTTCTTC.

The chain employs TRBV9 and TRBJ2-7; 8 positions match TRBD1. The CDR3 extends over 14 amino acids. V dropped 2 bases and J dropped 3; count of bases not matched to a gene: 4. Germline values: CDR1 SGDLS, CDR2 YYNGEE. CDR3 nucleotide sequence: TGTGCCAGCAGCGTCGGGACAGGTAACTACGAGCAGTACTTC. This codes for CASSVGTGNYEQYF.

This sequence joins TRBV28 and TRBJ2-3; 12 bases fit TRBD2. The CDR3 runs 16 residues. V was pared by 6 bases and J by 4 bases, with 8 bases of the junction left unmatched. CDR1 and CDR2 (germline): MDHEN, SYDVKM. The CDR3 is CASSPGLAGPSDTQYF. The CDR3 DNA reads as TGTGCCAGCAGCCCCGGACTAGCGGGACCTTCAGATACGCAGTATTTT.

This chain links TRBV5-1 with TRBJ2-7, with 9 bases identical to TRBD1. The CDR3 runs 14 residues. Per the germline V gene, CDR1 is SGHRS and CDR2 is YFSETQ. Trimming took 1 base from V and 5 from J; bases not matched to a gene: 4. The CDR3 nucleotides are TGCGCCAGCAGCTTGAGGGACAGGGTGGACGAGCAGTACTTC. Protein sequence: CASSLRDRVDEQYF.

The chain links TRBV5-8 to TRBJ1-4; D perhaps matches TRBD1 (6 bases). The CDR3 is made up of 16 amino acids. Trimming removed 0 bases from V and 8 bases from J, with 17 bases in between. The V gene's germline CDR1 is SGHTS and CDR2 YDEGEE. The chain's CDR3 is CASSLEDGGLEEKLFF. The DNA for the CDR3 is TGTGCCAGCAGCTTGGAGGACGGGGGGCTAGAAGAAAAACTGTTTTTT.

V gene TRBV19 combines with J gene TRBJ2-2; D remains ambiguous. Germline V gene data show CDR1 as LNHDA and CDR2 as SQIVND (reference sequence). CDR3 length equals 14 residues. The ends were cut back, 1 base at V and 2 bases at J, with 5 bases in the middle. CDR3 protein: CASSIVTNTGELFF. The CDR3 bases are TGTGCCAGTAGTATAGTGACAAACACCGGGGAGCTGTTTTTT.

This chain joins TRBV30 and TRBJ2-7; perhaps D is TRBD1 or TRBD2 (6 bases each). Trimming shortened V by 5 bases and J by 0 bases, and 20 bases separated the two germline ends. Germline CDR1 reads GTSNPN; CDR2 reads SVGIG (reference sequence). CDR3 length: 16 residues. The CDR3 DNA reads TGTGCCTGGGATGGGGGGCCGGACTTGAGCTCCTACGAGCAGTACTTC. Its protein product is CAWDGGPDLSSYEQYF.

The chain carries TRBV27 and TRBJ2-7; D is possibly TRBD2 (6 bases). This CDR3 contains 15 residues. CDR1 and CDR2 from the germline V gene are MNHEY and SMNVEV (reference sequence). V shed 0 bases and J shed 2 bases, with 11 bases lying between them. Here the CDR3 DNA reads TGTGCCAGCAGTTTATCTGGGGGGTACCCCTACGAGCAGTACTTC. This codes for CASSLSGGYPYEQYF.

V is TRBV5-1 and J is TRBJ2-4; 8 nucleotides align to TRBD1. Germline V gives CDR1 SGHRS, CDR2 YFSETQ. Losses at the gene ends were 3 bases for V and 8 bases for J; bases not matched to a gene: 10. This CDR3 has 15 amino acids. The CDR3 loop reads CASSSGLTGEDIQYF. In DNA, the CDR3 is TGCGCCAGCAGCTCGGGCTTGACAGGGGAAGACATTCAGTACTTC.

V usage is TRBV4-3 and J usage is TRBJ2-7; maybe TRBD2 (6 bases). The CDR3 has 15 residues. The V and J ends lost 3 bases and 5 bases respectively, with 17 bases between them. Germline V gene sequence: CDR1 LGHNA, CDR2 YSLEER. CDR3 sequence reads: CASSQWGDPDHEQYF. CDR3 sequence (DNA): TGCGCCAGCAGCCAGTGGGGGGACCCGGACCACGAGCAGTACTTC.

The chain recombines TRBV6-5 with TRBJ2-1; 8 bases match TRBD1. Germline V gene data show CDR1 as MNHEY and CDR2 as SVGAGI. The V and J ends lost 2 bases and 7 bases, in that order; junction bases with no gene match: 4. CDR3 length equals 14 residues. In DNA form, the CDR3 reads TGTGCCAGCAGTTACGGACAGGGTGTGAATGAGCAGTTCTTC. The encoded protein is CASSYGQGVNEQFF.

This chain connects TRBV4-1 to TRBJ2-2; D is unclear. This CDR3 has 16 amino acids. Germline CDR1 is MGHRA and CDR2 is YSYEKL. Trimming removed 0 bases at V and 6 bases at J, with 14 bases between. CDR3 DNA: TGCGCCAGCAGCCAAGATCCGGGTGTCTGGCCCGGGGAGCTGTTTTTT. Translating it yields CASSQDPGVWPGELFF.

The V call is TRBV7-6, the J call TRBJ2-1; 7 nucleotides align to TRBD2. Germline values: CDR1 SGHVS, CDR2 FNYEAQ. This CDR3 spans 15 amino acids. V gave up 0 bases and J gave up 2 bases; unmatched junction bases: 1. The CDR3 DNA reads as TGTGCCAGCAGCTTAGCCAGCGGGGCCTACAATGAGCAGTTCTTC. Translation: CASSLASGAYNEQFF. The whole variable domain, remainder taken from reference TRBV7-6 and TRBJ2-1, is GAGVSQSPRYKVTKRGQDVALRCDPISGHVSLYWYRQALGQGPEFLTYFNYEAQQDKSGLPNDRFSAERPEGSISTLTIQRTEQRDSAMYRCASSLASGAYNEQFFGPGTRLTVL.

The J gene is TRBJ1-1, the V gene TRBV11-2; D possibly corresponds to TRBD1 (5 bases). The CDR3 is 14 amino acids. The V end was cut by 0 bases, the J end by 5 bases, with 10 bases between. Germline CDR1 SGHAT, CDR2 FQNNGV. The CDR3 DNA follows: TGTGCCAGCAGCTTAGAGGGGGGTTGGACTGAAGCTTTCTTT. Protein: CASSLEGGWTEAFF.

CDR3 sequence reads: CASSSLGAGQPQHF. DNA of the CDR3: TGTGCCAGCAGTTCCCTAGGGGCTGGGCAGCCCCAGCATTTT. The chain carries TRBV28 and TRBJ1-5; weak D call: TRBD1 (5 bases). The CDR3 spans 14 residues. Germline V gene data show CDR1 as MDHEN and CDR2 as SYDVKM. V lost 4 bases and J 7 bases, leaving 14 bases between the germline ends.

This chain links TRBV5-6 with TRBJ2-7; possible D gene TRBD1, 6 bases. Trimming removed 6 bases from V and 1 base from J, with 11 bases in between. Germline V gene lookup returns CDR1 SGHDT and CDR2 YYEEEE. The CDR3 loop spans 13 amino acids. CDR3 residues: CASNPTGSYEQYF. CDR3 nucleotide sequence: TGTGCCAGCAACCCTACAGGGTCCTACGAGCAGTACTTC.